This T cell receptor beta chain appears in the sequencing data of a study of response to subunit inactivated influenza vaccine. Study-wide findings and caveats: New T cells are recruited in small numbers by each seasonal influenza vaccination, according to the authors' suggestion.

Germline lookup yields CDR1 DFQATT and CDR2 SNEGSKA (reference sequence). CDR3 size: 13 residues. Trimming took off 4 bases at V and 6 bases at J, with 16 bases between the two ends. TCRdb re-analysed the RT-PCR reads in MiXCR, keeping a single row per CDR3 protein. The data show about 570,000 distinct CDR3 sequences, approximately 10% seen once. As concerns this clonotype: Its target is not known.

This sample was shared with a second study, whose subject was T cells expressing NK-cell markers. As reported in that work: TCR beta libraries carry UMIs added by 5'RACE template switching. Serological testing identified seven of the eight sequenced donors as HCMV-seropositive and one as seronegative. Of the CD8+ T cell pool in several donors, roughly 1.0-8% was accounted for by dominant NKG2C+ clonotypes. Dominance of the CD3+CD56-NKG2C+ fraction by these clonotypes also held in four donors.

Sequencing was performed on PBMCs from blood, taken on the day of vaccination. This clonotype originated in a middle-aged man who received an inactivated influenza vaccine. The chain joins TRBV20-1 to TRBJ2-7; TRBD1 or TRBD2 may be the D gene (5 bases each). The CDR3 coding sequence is TGCAGTGCTATAGTAAAGTCTGGGGGCGAGCAGTACTTC. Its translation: CSAIVKSGGEQYF.